The table lists the clone carrying this TCR beta chain with a few counts. Trimming left V 7 bases short and J 5 bases short, with 21 bases between. The germline V gene has CDR1 SNHLY and CDR2 FYNNEI. This CDR3 has 15 amino acids. The sample originates from a study of T cell responses to AZD1222 COVID-19 vaccine. Sequencing used immunoSEQ multiplex PCR; TCRdb keeps in-frame clones, though not all of them. Found here are around 99,000 clones, roughly 88% of them singletons; the top ten hold about 15%. J is TRBJ2-7 and V is TRBV2; D might be TRBD2 (5 bases). This receptor was obtained from an adult in good health. The sample in question was peripheral blood, obtained on day 0 of AZD1222 vaccination. The CDR3 DNA reads as TGTGCCAGCACACCGAGCGGTGTCAGGCGAGACGAGCAGTACTTC. Its protein product is CASTPSGVRRDEQYF.